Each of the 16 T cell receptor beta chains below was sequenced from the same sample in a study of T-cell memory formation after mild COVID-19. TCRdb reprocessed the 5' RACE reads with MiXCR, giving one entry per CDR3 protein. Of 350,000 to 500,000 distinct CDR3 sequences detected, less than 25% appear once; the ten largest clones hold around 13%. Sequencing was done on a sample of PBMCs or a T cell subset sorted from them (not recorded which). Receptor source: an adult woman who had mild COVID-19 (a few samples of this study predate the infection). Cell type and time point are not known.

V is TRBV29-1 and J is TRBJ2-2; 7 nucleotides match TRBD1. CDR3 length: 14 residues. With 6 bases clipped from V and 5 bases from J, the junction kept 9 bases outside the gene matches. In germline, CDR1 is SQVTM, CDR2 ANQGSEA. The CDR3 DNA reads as TGCAGCGTCTCAAGACAGGGTGGAACCGGGGAGCTGTTTTTT. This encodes CSVSRQGGTGELFF.

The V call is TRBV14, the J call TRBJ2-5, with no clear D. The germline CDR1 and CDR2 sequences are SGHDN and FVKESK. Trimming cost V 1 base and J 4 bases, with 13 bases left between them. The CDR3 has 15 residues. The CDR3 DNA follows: TGTGCCAGCAGCCAAGCCCTCCGGAACCTAGAGACCCAGTACTTC. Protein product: CASSQALRNLETQYF.

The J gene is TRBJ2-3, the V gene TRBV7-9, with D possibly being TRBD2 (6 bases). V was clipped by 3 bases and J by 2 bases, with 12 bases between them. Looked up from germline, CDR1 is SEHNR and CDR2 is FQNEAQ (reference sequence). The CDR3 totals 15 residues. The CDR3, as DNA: TGTGCCAGCAGCTTTTTGGGGGGATACACAGATACGCAGTATTTT. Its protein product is CASSFLGGYTDTQYF. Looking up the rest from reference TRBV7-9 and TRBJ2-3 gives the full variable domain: DTGVSQNPRHKITKRGQNVTFRCDPISEHNRLYWYRQTLGQGPEFLTYFQNEAQLEKSRLLSDRFSAERPKGSFSTLEIQRTEQGDSAMYLCASSFLGGYTDTQYFGPGTRLTVL.

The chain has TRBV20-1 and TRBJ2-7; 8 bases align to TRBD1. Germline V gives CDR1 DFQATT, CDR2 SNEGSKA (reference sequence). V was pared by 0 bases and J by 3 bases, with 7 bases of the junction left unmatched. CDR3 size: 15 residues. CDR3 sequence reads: CSARDWTGQNYEQYF. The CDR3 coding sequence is TGCAGTGCTAGAGATTGGACAGGGCAAAACTACGAGCAGTACTTC.

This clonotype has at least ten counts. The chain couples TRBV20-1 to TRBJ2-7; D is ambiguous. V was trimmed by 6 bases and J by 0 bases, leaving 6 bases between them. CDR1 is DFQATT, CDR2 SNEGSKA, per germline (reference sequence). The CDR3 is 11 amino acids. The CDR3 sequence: CSAPISYEQYF. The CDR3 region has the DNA TGCAGTGCCCCCATCTCCTACGAGCAGTACTTC.

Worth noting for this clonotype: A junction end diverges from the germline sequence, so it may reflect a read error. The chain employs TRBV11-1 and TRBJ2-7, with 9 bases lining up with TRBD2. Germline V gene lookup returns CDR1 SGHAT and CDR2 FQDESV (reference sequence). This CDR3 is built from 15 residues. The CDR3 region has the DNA TGTGCCAGCAGCCTAGCGGGGACGGGCTCCTACGAGCAGTACTTC. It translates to CASSLAGTGSYEQYF.

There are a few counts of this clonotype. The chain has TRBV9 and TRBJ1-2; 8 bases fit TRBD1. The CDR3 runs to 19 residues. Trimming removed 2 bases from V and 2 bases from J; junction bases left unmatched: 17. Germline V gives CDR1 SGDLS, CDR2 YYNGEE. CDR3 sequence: CASSVSVPIGTGDNYGYTF. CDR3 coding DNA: TGTGCCAGCAGCGTTTCGGTCCCTATCGGGACAGGAGACAACTATGGCTACACCTTC.

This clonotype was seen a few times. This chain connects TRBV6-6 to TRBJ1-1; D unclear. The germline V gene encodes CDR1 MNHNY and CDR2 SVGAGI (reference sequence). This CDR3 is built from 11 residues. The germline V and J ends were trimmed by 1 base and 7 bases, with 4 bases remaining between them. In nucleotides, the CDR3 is TGTGCCAGCAGTTACTGGGATGAAGCTTTCTTT. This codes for CASSYWDEAFF.

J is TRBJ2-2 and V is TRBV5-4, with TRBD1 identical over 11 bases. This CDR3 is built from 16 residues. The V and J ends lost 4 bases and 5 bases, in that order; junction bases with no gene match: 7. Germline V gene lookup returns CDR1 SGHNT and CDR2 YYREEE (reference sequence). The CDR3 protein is CASSADRGRGTGELFF. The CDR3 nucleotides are TGTGCCAGCAGCGCGGACAGGGGGCGAGGGACCGGGGAGCTGTTTTTT.

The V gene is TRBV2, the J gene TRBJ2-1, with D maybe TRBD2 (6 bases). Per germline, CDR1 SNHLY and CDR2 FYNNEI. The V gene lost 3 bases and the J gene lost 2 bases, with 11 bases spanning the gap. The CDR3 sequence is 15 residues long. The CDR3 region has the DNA TGTGCCAGCAGTGAGCAACTAGCAGCCTACAATGAGCAGTTCTTC. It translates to CASSEQLAAYNEQFF.

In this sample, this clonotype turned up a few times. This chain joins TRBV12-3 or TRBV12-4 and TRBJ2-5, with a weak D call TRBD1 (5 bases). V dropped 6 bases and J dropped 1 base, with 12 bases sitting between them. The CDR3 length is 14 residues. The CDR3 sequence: CASSPLRGQETQYF. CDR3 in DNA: TGTGCCAGCAGCCCCCTTAGGGGCCAAGAGACCCAGTACTTC.

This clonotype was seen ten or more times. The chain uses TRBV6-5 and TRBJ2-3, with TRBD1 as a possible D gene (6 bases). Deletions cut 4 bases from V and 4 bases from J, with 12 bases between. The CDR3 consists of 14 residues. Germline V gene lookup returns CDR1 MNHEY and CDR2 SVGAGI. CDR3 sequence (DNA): TGTGCCAGCAGTTCCCGGGACATCGCAGATACGCAGTATTTT. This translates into CASSSRDIADTQYF.

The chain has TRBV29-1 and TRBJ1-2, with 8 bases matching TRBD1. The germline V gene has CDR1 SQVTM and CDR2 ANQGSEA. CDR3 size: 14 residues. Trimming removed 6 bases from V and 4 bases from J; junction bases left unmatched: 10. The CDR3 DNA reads TGCAGCGTCACCCAGGGGGCGAACGGCTATGGCTACACCTTC. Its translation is CSVTQGANGYGYTF.

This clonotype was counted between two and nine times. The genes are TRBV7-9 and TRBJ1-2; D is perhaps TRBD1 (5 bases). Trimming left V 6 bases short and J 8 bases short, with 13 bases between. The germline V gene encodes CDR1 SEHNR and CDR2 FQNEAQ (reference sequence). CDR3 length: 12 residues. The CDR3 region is CASSLPGAGYTF. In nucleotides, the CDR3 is TGTGCCAGCAGTTTGCCCGGGGCGGGCTACACCTTC.

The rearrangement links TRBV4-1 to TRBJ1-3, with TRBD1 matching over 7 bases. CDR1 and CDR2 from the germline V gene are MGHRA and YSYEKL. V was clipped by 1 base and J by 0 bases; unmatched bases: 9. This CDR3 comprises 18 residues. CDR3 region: CASSQGATGTVSGNTIYF. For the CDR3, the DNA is TGCGCCAGCAGCCAAGGAGCAACCGGGACAGTCTCTGGAAACACCATATATTTT.

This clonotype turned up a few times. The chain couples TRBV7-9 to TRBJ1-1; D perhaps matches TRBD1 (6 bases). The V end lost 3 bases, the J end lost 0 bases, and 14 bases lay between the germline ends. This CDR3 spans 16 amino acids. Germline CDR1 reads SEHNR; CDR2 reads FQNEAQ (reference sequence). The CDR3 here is CASSFAAAGVNTEAFF. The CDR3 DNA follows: TGTGCCAGCAGCTTTGCCGCGGCAGGGGTGAACACTGAAGCTTTCTTT.